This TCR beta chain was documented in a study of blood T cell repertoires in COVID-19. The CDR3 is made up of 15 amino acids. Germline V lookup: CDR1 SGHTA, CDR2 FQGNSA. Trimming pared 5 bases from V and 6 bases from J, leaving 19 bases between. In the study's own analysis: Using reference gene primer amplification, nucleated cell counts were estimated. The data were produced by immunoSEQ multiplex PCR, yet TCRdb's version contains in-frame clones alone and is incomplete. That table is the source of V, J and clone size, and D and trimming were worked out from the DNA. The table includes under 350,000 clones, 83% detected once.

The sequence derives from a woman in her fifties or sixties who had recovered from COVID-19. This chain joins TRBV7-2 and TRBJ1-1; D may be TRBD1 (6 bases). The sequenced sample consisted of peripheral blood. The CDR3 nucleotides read TGTGCCAGCAGCCCAATATCTACAGGGAAGGCTGAAGCTTTCTTT. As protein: CASSPISTGKAEAFF.